This TCR beta chain was documented in a study of Ad26.COV2.S vaccination and SARS-CoV-2 variants. The overall study: Ad26.COV2.S arm of COV1001 included the donor. Recipients of Ad26.COV2.S got it intramuscularly, once or twice 56 days apart. Study outcomes and limitations: It was reported that spike-specific CD8+ and CD4+ T cell responses were substantially broad after vaccination.

This CDR3 spans 15 amino acids. Germline CDR1 reads LNHDA; CDR2 reads SQIVND (reference sequence). The V gene lost 7 bases and the J gene lost 2 bases, with 14 bases spanning the gap. This clone was recorded once. What it recognizes is unknown. Treatment given: around 19 received Ad26.COV2.S at low or high dose, single or two shots; about 5 received placebo; per-sample allocation not given. Sample collection was performed on day 63 after the first vaccine or placebo injection. Boston supplied an adult donor aged 18-55 years. Assay: immunoSEQ multiplex PCR; the TCRdb copy retains only in-frame clones and omits some. The sample yields about 350,000 clones, approximately 90% seen once.

The material sequenced was peripheral blood, taken in a trial of Ad26.COV2.S vaccine versus placebo. The rearrangement links TRBV19 to TRBJ2-2; D is possibly TRBD1 (6 bases). The clonotype was recovered from a person between 18 and 59 years old who received the Ad26.COV2.S COVID-19 vaccine or a placebo. In nucleotides, the CDR3 is TGTGCCAGTAATAGGCAGGGGCTCAACACCGGGGAGCTGTTTTTT. Encoded protein: CASNRQGLNTGELFF.